This T cell receptor (beta chain) was retrieved from a study of blood T cell repertoires in COVID-19. About the research overall: Acute and convalescent COVID-19 specimens originated in the United States, Italy and Spain. T cells, B-cell-depleted T cells, or PBMCs provided the cDNA or gDNA that served as material.

The CDR3 covers 14 residues. Germline V CDR1 and CDR2: LGHNA, YNFKEQ. After removal of 5 bases from V and 5 bases from J, the junction contained 8 bases not matched to a gene. In the authors' workflow: Reference gene primer amplification gave nucleated cell count estimates. TCRdb keeps only in-frame clones here, not all; method: immunoSEQ multiplex PCR. The D gene and trimming were derived from the DNA, and the V and J assignments and clone size from that table. The sample holds 95,000 to 150,000 clones, about 87% seen once. The specimen was peripheral blood. This clonotype was obtained from a woman in her seventies with acute or convalescent COVID-19. The V gene is TRBV4-2, the J gene TRBJ2-7; 8 bases line up with TRBD2. DNA of the CDR3: TGTGCCAGCAGCGGGGGACTAGGTCATAACGAGCAGTACTTC. Its translation: CASSGGLGHNEQYF.